This is a list of T cell receptor beta chains from one sample in a study of cytomegalovirus exposure and HLA in healthy donors. The table came from immunoSEQ multiplex PCR; TCRdb's copy has only in-frame clones and leaves some out. This table has approximately 67,000 clones, 68% appearing once. The source material was PBMCs. These TCRs come from a woman in her twenties or thirties in good health and CMV-seronegative. Each CDR3 is given with its conserved first and last residue. The order of the fields is CDR3 DNA, CDR3 protein, D gene, clone size, J gene, V gene. D genes are given only for firm matches. The size field is filled for only some rows; it gives once, few, many or a size class.

TGTGCCAGCAGCTCCTCCAGGGATACGCAGTATTTT | CASSSSRDTQYF | NA | NA | TRBJ2-3 | TRBV7-8
TGTGCCAGCAGCTTAGGAAACAGGCTGGGTTATGGGTACCAAGAGACCCAGTACTTC | CASSLGNRLGYGYQETQYF | NA | few | TRBJ2-5 | TRBV11-3
TGTGCCAGCAGCTCCACGGACAGGGTTGAAAAACTGTTTTTT | CASSSTDRVEKLFF | TRBD1 | NA | TRBJ1-4 | TRBV5-4
TGTGCCTGGAGTTTCGGGACAGGCAGCTCCTATAATTCACCCCTCCACTTT | CAWSFGTGSSYNSPLHF | TRBD1 | NA | TRBJ1-6 | TRBV30
TGTGCCAGCAGCCTTGTGGGACAGGCTTCCTACGAGCAGTACTTC | CASSLVGQASYEQYF | TRBD1 | few | TRBJ2-7 | TRBV5-6
TGCGCCAGCAGTGAGGAGCGGGGGGGCCCGAGTGAGCAGTTCTTC | CASSEERGGPSEQFF | TRBD2 | NA | TRBJ2-1 | TRBV10-1
TGTGCCAGCAGCTTAGATGGCGTAGGCAGGGGCTGGCAAGAGACCCAGTACTTC | CASSLDGVGRGWQETQYF | NA | few | TRBJ2-5 | TRBV7-2
TGTGCCAGCAGCTTTACTAGCGGGGGGTACAATGAGCAGTTCTTC | CASSFTSGGYNEQFF | TRBD2 | NA | TRBJ2-1 | TRBV7-9
TGTGCCAGCAGTCTAGCGGGGGGCCCAGGGGCCCAGTACTTC | CASSLAGGPGAQYF | TRBD2 | NA | TRBJ2-5 | TRBV6-5
TGTGCCAGCAGTGAAGGGAGGAGTGAGCAGTTCTTC | CASSEGRSEQFF | NA | NA | TRBJ2-1 | TRBV6-4
TGTGCCAGCAGTGTCACAGGGTACACTGAAGCTTTCTTT | CASSVTGYTEAFF | NA | NA | TRBJ1-1 | TRBV6-1
TGCGCCAGCAGCCAGAACAGGGAGGATACGCAGTATTTT | CASSQNREDTQYF | NA | few | TRBJ2-3 | TRBV4-3
TGTGCCAGCAGCCAAGGCCCGCAGTACGAGCAGTACTTC | CASSQGPQYEQYF | NA | NA | TRBJ2-7 | TRBV4-2
TGTGCCAGCAGCCAAGTGTTGGACAGGGACGCAGATACGCAGTATTTT | CASSQVLDRDADTQYF | TRBD1 | NA | TRBJ2-3 | TRBV4-2
TGTGCCAGCAGCCCAAGAGGCCGCTCTGGGGCCAACGTCCTGACTTTC | CASSPRGRSGANVLTF | NA | NA | TRBJ2-6 | TRBV2
TGTGCCAGCAGCCCCCTATCACGTCCCCAGGGTGGGGTCTACGAGCAGTACTTC | CASSPLSRPQGGVYEQYF | NA | NA | TRBJ2-7 | TRBV11-2
TGTGCCAGCAGCCTCGGGACAGGGTTGACTTCACCCCTCCACTTT | CASSLGTGLTSPLHF | TRBD1 | NA | TRBJ1-6 | TRBV7-8
TGTGCCAGCAGTTCAACGTCGGGATTCCCCCTTTACGAGCAGTACTTC | CASSSTSGFPLYEQYF | NA | NA | TRBJ2-7 | TRBV27
TGTGCCAGCAGTAGGGGCCACACCGGGGAGCTGTTTTTT | CASSRGHTGELFF | NA | NA | TRBJ2-2 | TRBV11-2
TGTGCCAGCAGCTTAGTCCTGGAGGGGGAGACCCAGTACTTC | CASSLVLEGETQYF | NA | few | TRBJ2-5 | TRBV7-2
TGCGCCAGCAGCTTCCTACTAGCGGGGGGGCCAGAGACCCAGTACTTC | CASSFLLAGGPETQYF | TRBD2 | NA | TRBJ2-5 | TRBV4-1
TGTGCCAGCAGCTTAGAGGGGAGGGGGTCGCTTTGGGATTATAGCAATCAGCCCCAGCATTTT | CASSLEGRGSLWDYSNQPQHF | NA | NA | TRBJ1-5 | TRBV7-8
TGTGCCAGCAGTGAAGCGCTACAGGATACTGATACCCTTTGGGCTTTCTTT | CASSEALQDTDTLWAFF | NA | NA | TRBJ1-1 | TRBV2
TGTGCCAGCAGCTTGGGGCAGGGAAGGGACTACGAGCAGTACTTC | CASSLGQGRDYEQYF | NA | NA | TRBJ2-7 | TRBV5-6
TGTGCCAGCAGGGGAACCAGGACTAGTGACAATGAGCAGTTCTTC | CASRGTRTSDNEQFF | TRBD2 | NA | TRBJ2-1 | TRBV2
TGTGCCAGCAGTTACTCGACAGGGTTCGAGCAGTACTTC | CASSYSTGFEQYF | TRBD1 | few | TRBJ2-7 | TRBV6-5
TGCAGCGTTGAAGTGGACAGGTACTATGGCTACACCTTC | CSVEVDRYYGYTF | TRBD1 | NA | TRBJ1-2 | TRBV29-1
TGTGCCAGCAGTAAACTAGCGGGGGGAGCGGATGAGCAGTTCTTC | CASSKLAGGADEQFF | TRBD2 | NA | TRBJ2-1 | TRBV4-2
TGTGCCACCAGCAGTGCTGGACGACCCGGGATCCCGGAGACCCAGTACTTC | CATSSAGRPGIPETQYF | NA | NA | TRBJ2-5 | TRBV15
TGTGCCAGCAGCCCCGATGCAGGGGGCTGGACTGAAGCTTTCTTT | CASSPDAGGWTEAFF | TRBD1 | few | TRBJ1-1 | TRBV6-1
TGTGCCAGCAGTGTCCCGGGACAGGGGGTGGTAACCGGGGAGCTGTTTTTT | CASSVPGQGVVTGELFF | TRBD1 | NA | TRBJ2-2 | TRBV2
TGTGCCAGCAGCTTAAACCAGCAAGAGACCCAGTACTTC | CASSLNQQETQYF | NA | NA | TRBJ2-5 | TRBV7-3
TGCGCCAGCAGCCTTCGGACAGGGGACATAGGTGGCTACACCTTC | CASSLRTGDIGGYTF | TRBD1 | NA | TRBJ1-2 | TRBV4-3
TGTGCCAGCAGTGAATTAACTAGCGGGGGAGATACGCAGTATTTT | CASSELTSGGDTQYF | TRBD2 | NA | TRBJ2-3 | TRBV25-1
TGTGCCAGCAGCCCGGGGGGGGTACTCTATGGCTACACCTTC | CASSPGGVLYGYTF | NA | NA | TRBJ1-2 | TRBV7-9
TGTGCCAGCTTTACAGGTGGTGGCTACACCTTC | CASFTGGGYTF | NA | NA | TRBJ1-2 | TRBV6-4
TGTGCCAGCAGTCGAGGACAGGTTGGGTCACCCCTCCACTTT | CASSRGQVGSPLHF | TRBD1 | NA | TRBJ1-6 | TRBV6-1
TGTGCCAGCAGCTTGGCCTCCCCTTTGGCGGTCAGAAAACTGTTTTTT | CASSLASPLAVRKLFF | NA | NA | TRBJ1-4 | TRBV5-6
TGTGCCAGCAGCAACAGGGGTAATGAAGCTTTCTTT | CASSNRGNEAFF | TRBD1 | NA | TRBJ1-1 | TRBV9
TGCGCCAGCAGCCGGGACAGGGGAGAAGGCACCGGGGAGCTGTTTTTT | CASSRDRGEGTGELFF | TRBD1 | NA | TRBJ2-2 | TRBV5-1